Listed below are T cell receptor beta chains from one sample, sequenced in a study of T cells in localized non-small cell lung cancer. Assay: immunoSEQ multiplex PCR; the TCRdb copy retains only in-frame clones and omits some. The sample lists over 2,000 clones, approximately 40% occurring once. Sequenced here: lung tumor tissue, sampled before any cancer treatment. These TCRs come from a female donor of 60 years or more with stage I lung adenocarcinoma. Both conserved end residues are part of each CDR3.

j_call | v_call | cdr3_length | cdr3_aa
TRBJ2-6 | TRBV2 | 13 | CASSGSGANVLTF
TRBJ2-1 | TRBV12-5 | 16 | CASGPTTAFPCIEQFF
TRBJ2-7 | TRBV9 | 13 | CASASGTVGEQYF
TRBJ2-4 | TRBV9 | 14 | CASSLRTVKNIQYF
TRBJ1-1 | TRBV30 | 12 | CAWTEMNTEAFF
TRBJ2-7 | TRBV11-3 | 15 | CASSHRDYGSYEQYF
TRBJ1-2 | TRBV28 | 13 | CAAREEGSYGYTF
TRBJ2-5 | TRBV29-1 | 13 | CSVSDRYQETQYF
TRBJ1-1 | TRBV11-3 | 14 | CASRNRTGYTEAFF
TRBJ2-5 | TRBV5-1 | 14 | CASSLAGGEETQYF
TRBJ2-2 | TRBV28 | 15 | CASSLLLEGTGELFF
TRBJ2-1 | TRBV11-3 | 14 | CASSQVAPSYEQFF
TRBJ2-1 | TRBV1 | 15 | CASRDPTLPYNEQFF
TRBJ2-7 | TRBV6-8 | 13 | CASSYSVGNEQYF
TRBJ2-5 | TRBV28 | 12 | CASSLNTGTQYF
TRBJ2-7 | TRBV6-8 | 14 | CASSYLGPPYEQYF
TRBJ2-2 | TRBV6-8 | 13 | CASEDGHTGELFF
TRBJ2-3 | TRBV30 | 13 | CAWTQRERDTQYF
TRBJ2-5 | TRBV1 | 13 | CASSPTSFQTQYF
TRBJ2-1 | TRBV14 | 13 | CASKTSGDNEQFF
TRBJ2-1 | TRBV10-1 | 13 | CASSVGLAVEQFF
TRBJ2-2 | TRBV18 | 16 | CASSALAATNTGELFF
TRBJ2-7 | TRBV9 | 15 | CASSEEIARTYEQYF
TRBJ2-2 | TRBV11-3 | 15 | CASSFPGKGAGELFF
TRBJ2-2 | TRBV9 | 13 | CASSVEVIGELFF
TRBJ2-1 | TRBV9 | 14 | CASSAYSNYNEQFF
TRBJ2-3 | TRBV6-8 | 15 | CASSYSGASTDTQYF
TRBJ1-1 | TRBV9 | 13 | CARATGRFTEAFF
TRBJ2-7 | TRBV18 | 16 | CASSPPVGTGVGEQYF
TRBJ2-2 | TRBV12-2 | 15 | CATSASGMNTGELFF
TRBJ2-7 | TRBV19 | 15 | CASSKTSVSSYEQYF
TRBJ2-7 | TRBV28 | 14 | CASSLLGVAYEQYF